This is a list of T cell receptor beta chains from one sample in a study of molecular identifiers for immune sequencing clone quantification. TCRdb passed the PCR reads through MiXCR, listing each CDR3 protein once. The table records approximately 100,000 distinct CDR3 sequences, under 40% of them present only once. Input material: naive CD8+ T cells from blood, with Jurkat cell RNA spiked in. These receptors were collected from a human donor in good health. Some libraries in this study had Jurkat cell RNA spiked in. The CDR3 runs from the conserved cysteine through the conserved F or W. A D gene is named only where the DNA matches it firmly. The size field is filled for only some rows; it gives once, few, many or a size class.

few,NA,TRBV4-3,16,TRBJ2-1,CASSQDRGLGANEQFF,TGCGCCAGCAGCCAAGATCGGGGCTTGGGGGCCAATGAGCAGTTCTTC
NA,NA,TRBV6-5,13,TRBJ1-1,CASRKIKGSDAFF,TGTGCCAGCAGAAAAATCAAGGGCTCTGATGCTTTCTTT
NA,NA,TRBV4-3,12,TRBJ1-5,CASSQDRGDLHF,TGCGCCAGCAGCCAAGATCGAGGAGACTTGCATTTT
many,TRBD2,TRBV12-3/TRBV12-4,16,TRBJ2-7,CASSPHTSGGSYEQYF,TGTGCCAGCAGTCCCCACACTAGCGGGGGCTCCTACGAGCAGTACTTC
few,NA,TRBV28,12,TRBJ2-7,CASSRSPYEQYF,TGTGCCAGCAGCCGATCACCCTACGAGCAGTACTTC
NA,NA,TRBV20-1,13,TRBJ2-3,CSATGVTRDTQYF,TGCAGTGCAACCGGGGTTACTAGAGATACGCAGTATTTT
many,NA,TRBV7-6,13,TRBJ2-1,CASSFGAVNEQFF,TGTGCCAGCAGCTTTGGCGCAGTAAATGAGCAGTTCTTC
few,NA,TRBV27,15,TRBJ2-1,CASSLVQGPYNEQFF,TGTGCCAGCAGCCTGGTACAGGGCCCGTACAATGAGCAGTTCTTC
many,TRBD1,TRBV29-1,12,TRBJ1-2,CSVPGQGYGYTF,TGCAGCGTCCCCGGACAGGGCTATGGCTACACCTTC
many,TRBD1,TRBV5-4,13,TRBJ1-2,CASSPETGTGYTF,TGTGCCAGCAGTCCTGAGACAGGGACCGGCTACACCTTC